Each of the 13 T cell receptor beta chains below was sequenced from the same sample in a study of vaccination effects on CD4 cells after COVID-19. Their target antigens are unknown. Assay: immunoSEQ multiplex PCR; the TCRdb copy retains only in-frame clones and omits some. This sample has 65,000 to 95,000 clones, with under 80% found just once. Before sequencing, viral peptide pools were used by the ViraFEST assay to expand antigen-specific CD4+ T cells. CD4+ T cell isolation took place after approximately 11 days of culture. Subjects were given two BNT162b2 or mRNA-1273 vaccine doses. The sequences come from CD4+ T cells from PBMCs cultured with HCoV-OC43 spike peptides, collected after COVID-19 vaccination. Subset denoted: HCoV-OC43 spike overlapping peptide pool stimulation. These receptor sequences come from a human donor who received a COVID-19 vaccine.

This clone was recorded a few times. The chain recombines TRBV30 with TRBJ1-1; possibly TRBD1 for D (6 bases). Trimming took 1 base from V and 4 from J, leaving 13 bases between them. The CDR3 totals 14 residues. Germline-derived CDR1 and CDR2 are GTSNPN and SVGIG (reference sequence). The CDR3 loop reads CAWSGGGSITEAFF. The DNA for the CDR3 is TGTGCCTGGAGTGGAGGGGGAAGTATCACTGAAGCTTTCTTT.

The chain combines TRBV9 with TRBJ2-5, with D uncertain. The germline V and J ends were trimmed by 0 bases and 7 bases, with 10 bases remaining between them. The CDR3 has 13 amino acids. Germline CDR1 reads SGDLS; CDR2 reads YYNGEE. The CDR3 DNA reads TGTGCCAGCAGCGTAGGACTTACGGGGACCCAGTACTTC. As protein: CASSVGLTGTQYF. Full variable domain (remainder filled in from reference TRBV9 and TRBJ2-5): DSGVTQTPKHLITATGQRVTLRCSPRSGDLSVYWYQQSLDQGLQFLIQYYNGEERAKGNILERFSAQQFPDLHSELNLSSLELGDSALYFCASSVGLTGTQYFGPGTRLLVL.

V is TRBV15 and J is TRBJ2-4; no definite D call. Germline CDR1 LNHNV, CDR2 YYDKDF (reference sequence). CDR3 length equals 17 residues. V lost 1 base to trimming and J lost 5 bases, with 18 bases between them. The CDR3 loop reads CATSRGGVGRFENIQYF. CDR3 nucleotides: TGTGCCACCAGCAGAGGCGGCGTAGGTCGTTTCGAAAACATTCAGTACTTC.

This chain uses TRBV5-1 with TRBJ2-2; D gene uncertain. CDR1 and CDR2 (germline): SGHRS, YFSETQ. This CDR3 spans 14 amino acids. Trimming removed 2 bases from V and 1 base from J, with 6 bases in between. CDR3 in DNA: TGCGCCAGCAGCTTATCGGGGAACACCGGGGAGCTGTTTTTT. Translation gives CASSLSGNTGELFF.

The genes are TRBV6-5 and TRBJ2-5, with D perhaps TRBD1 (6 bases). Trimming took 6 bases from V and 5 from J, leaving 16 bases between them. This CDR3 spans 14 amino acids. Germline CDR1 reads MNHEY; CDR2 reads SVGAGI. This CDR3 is CASRQQGTRETQYF. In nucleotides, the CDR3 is TGTGCCAGCAGGCAGCAGGGGACCCGGGAGACCCAGTACTTC.

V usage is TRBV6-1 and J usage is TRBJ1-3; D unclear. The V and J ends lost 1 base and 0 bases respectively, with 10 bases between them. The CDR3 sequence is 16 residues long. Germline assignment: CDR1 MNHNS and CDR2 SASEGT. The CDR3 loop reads CASSEGLGSSGNTIYF. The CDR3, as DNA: TGTGCCAGCAGTGAAGGGCTCGGAAGCTCTGGAAACACCATATATTTT.

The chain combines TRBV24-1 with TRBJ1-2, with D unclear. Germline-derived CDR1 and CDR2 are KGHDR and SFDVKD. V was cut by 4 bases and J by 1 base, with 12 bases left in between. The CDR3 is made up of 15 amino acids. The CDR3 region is CATSDPREGNYGYTF. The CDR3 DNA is TGTGCCACCAGTGACCCCCGAGAGGGTAACTATGGCTACACCTTC.

CDR3 nucleotides: TGTGCCAGCAGCGTGGGGGGGCTTAACTATGGCTACACCTTC. Translating gives CASSVGGLNYGYTF. The rearrangement joins TRBV9 to TRBJ1-2; D might be TRBD1 (6 bases). Germline CDR1 and CDR2: SGDLS and YYNGEE. Trimming took 2 bases from V and 1 from J, leaving 9 bases between them. This CDR3 is 14 amino acids long.

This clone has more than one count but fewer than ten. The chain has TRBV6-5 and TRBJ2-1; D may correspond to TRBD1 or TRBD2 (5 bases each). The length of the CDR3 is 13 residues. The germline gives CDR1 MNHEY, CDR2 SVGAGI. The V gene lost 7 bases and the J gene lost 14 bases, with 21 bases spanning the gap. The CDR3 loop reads CASTYGASTTEFF. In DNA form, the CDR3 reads TGTGCCAGCACATACGGGGCCTCTACAACGGAGTTCTTC.

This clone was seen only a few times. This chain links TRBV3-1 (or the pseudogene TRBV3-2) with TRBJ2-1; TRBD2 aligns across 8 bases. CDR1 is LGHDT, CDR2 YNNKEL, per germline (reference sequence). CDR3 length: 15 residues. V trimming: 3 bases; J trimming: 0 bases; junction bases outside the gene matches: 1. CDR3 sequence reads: CASSHGTSSYNEQFF. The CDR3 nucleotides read TGTGCCAGCAGCCACGGGACTAGCTCCTACAATGAGCAGTTCTTC.

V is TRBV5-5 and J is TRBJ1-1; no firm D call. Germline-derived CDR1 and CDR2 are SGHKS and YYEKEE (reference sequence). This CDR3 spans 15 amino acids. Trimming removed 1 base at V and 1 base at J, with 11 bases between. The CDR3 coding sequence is TGTGCCAGCAGCTTGCAAGGTGTTAAGAACACTGAAGCTTTCTTT. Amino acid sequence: CASSLQGVKNTEAFF. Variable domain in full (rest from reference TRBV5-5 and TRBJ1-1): DAGVTQSPTHLIKTRGQQVTLRCSPISGHKSVSWYQQVLGQGPQFIFQYYEKEERGRGNFPDRFSARQFPNYSSELNVNALLLGDSALYLCASSLQGVKNTEAFFGQGTRLTVV.

Written as DNA, the CDR3 is TGTGCCAGCGTTGTTACAGGGGGTGGGAGTGGAAACACCATATATTTT. This translates into CASVVTGGGSGNTIYF. The chain joins TRBV6-6 to TRBJ1-3; TRBD1 matches at 8 bases. The CDR3 is made up of 16 amino acids. Germline CDR1 reads MNHNY; CDR2 reads SVGAGI (reference sequence). The J segment lost 3 bases and the V segment lost 8 bases, leaving 12 bases of the junction unmatched.

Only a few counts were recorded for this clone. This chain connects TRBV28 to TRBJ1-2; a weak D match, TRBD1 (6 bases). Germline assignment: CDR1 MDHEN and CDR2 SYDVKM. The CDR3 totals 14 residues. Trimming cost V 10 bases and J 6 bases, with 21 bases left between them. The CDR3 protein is CATLVWGPRNGYTF. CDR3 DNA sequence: TGTGCCACCCTCGTGTGGGGGCCTAGGAATGGCTACACCTTC.